What follows are 20 T cell receptor beta chains derived from one specimen sequenced in a study of vaccination effects on CD4 cells after COVID-19. For these TCRs, the target antigens are not known. Viral peptide pools were used in the ViraFEST assay to expand antigen-specific CD4+ T cells, and sequencing came afterward. With about 9 days of culture completed, CD4+ T cells were isolated. Each participant was administered two doses of either the BNT162b2 or the mRNA-1273 vaccine. Using immunoSEQ multiplex PCR, the repertoire was profiled, and TCRdb retains in-frame clones only, with some absent. The sample includes about 46,000 clones, nearly 75% of them seen just once. The sample here was CD4+ T cells from PBMCs cultured with HCoV-OC43 spike peptides, taken after COVID-19 vaccination. Subset meaning: HCoV-OC43 spike overlapping peptide pool stimulation. The source is a human donor who received a COVID-19 vaccine.

This clone appeared a few times. The chain is built from TRBV19 and TRBJ1-1; D possibly corresponds to TRBD1 (6 bases). The CDR3 contains 15 residues. CDR1 is LNHDA and CDR2 is SQIVND in the germline V gene (reference sequence). V was cut by 3 bases and J by 5 bases, with 16 bases left in between. CDR3 DNA: TGTGCCAGTAGTATCCCCTCAGGGGCGCGGACTGAAGCTTTCTTT. Translation: CASSIPSGARTEAFF.

The chain links TRBV6-1 to TRBJ2-1, with D possibly matching TRBD2 (5 bases). Germline CDR1 MNHNS, CDR2 SASEGT. This CDR3 region has 15 residues. V lost 2 bases and J 1 base, leaving 9 bases between the germline ends. For the CDR3, the DNA is TGTGCCAGCAGTGAAAATGAGGGATCCTACAATGAGCAGTTCTTC. Protein product: CASSENEGSYNEQFF.

V is TRBV5-1 and J is TRBJ2-1; 8 bases agree with TRBD1. From germline, CDR1 is SGHRS and CDR2 YFSETQ. The CDR3 contains 14 residues. Trimming at V came to 6 bases and at J to 6 bases, leaving 8 bases not matched to a gene. The CDR3 DNA reads as TGCGCCAGCACCGTCGACAGGGGAGGCAATGAGCAGTTCTTC. This encodes CASTVDRGGNEQFF.

The chain has TRBV19 and TRBJ1-1, with TRBD1 as a possible D gene (5 bases). V was clipped by 3 bases and J by 6 bases, with 17 bases between them. This CDR3 has 15 amino acids. Looked up from germline, CDR1 is LNHDA and CDR2 is SQIVND (reference sequence). CDR3 region: CASSIMDKANPEAFF. The CDR3 DNA reads as TGTGCCAGTAGTATCATGGACAAGGCCAACCCTGAAGCTTTCTTT.

The chain couples TRBV6-4 to TRBJ2-7; no clear D gene. The germline V and J ends were trimmed by 6 bases and 3 bases, with 9 bases remaining between them. CDR1 is MRHNA and CDR2 is SNTAGT in the germline V gene. CDR3 size: 12 residues. The CDR3 DNA reads as TGTGCCAGCAGACGGATATACTACGAGCAGTACTTC. Protein sequence: CASRRIYYEQYF.

The genes are TRBV6-4 and TRBJ1-1; D gene ambiguous. The V and J ends lost 5 bases and 0 bases respectively, with 10 bases between them. Germline loops: CDR1 MRHNA, CDR2 SNTAGT. The CDR3 has 14 amino acids. CDR3 bases: TGTGCCAGCAGTTTGGAATACATGAACACTGAAGCTTTCTTT. This translates into CASSLEYMNTEAFF.

The J gene is TRBJ2-3, the V gene TRBV6-5; 8 bases are a match to TRBD1. Trimming at V came to 10 bases and at J to 0 bases, leaving 9 bases not matched to a gene. CDR3 size: 15 residues. Germline CDR1 MNHEY, CDR2 SVGAGI. For the CDR3, the DNA is TGTGCCACCGGGACAGGCCCCCTTAGCACAGATACGCAGTATTTT. Protein sequence: CATGTGPLSTDTQYF.

The CDR3 DNA reads as TGTGCCAGTAGTATACGGGTATTTGGCCTAGCGGGAGTTATGAATGAGCAGTTCTTC. It codes for CASSIRVFGLAGVMNEQFF. V is TRBV19 and J is TRBJ2-1; 10 bases are shared with TRBD2. The CDR3 is 19 residues long. With V trimmed by 2 bases and J by 7 bases, 17 bases remained unmatched. The germline V gene encodes CDR1 LNHDA and CDR2 SQIVND (reference sequence). The full variable domain, in which reference TRBV19 and TRBJ2-1 provide the parts outside the CDR3, is DGGITQSPKYLFRKEGQNVTLSCEQNLNHDAMYWYRQDPGQGLRLIYYSQIVNDFQKGDIAEGYSVSREKKESFPLTVTSAQKNPTAFYLCASSIRVFGLAGVMNEQFFGPGTRLTVL.

V usage is TRBV12-3 or TRBV12-4 and J usage is TRBJ1-2; maybe TRBD1 (5 bases). V lost 4 bases to trimming and J lost 5 bases, with 8 bases between them. The CDR3 is 12 amino acids. CDR3 nucleotide sequence: TGTGCCAGCAGTTCGGGGGGTTATGGCTACACCTTC. Translating gives CASSSGGYGYTF.

The rearrangement links TRBV6-5 to TRBJ1-2, with unresolved D. V was clipped by 4 bases and J by 7 bases, with 16 bases between them. The CDR3 has 14 residues. The germline CDR1 and CDR2 sequences are MNHEY and SVGAGI. In nucleotides, the CDR3 is TGTGCCAGCAGTTCCGGGAATTCTCGGATTGGCTACACCTTC. Protein sequence: CASSSGNSRIGYTF.

The chain has TRBV27 and TRBJ2-7, with D possibly called TRBD1 or TRBD2 (5 bases each). The CDR3 covers 15 residues. V was clipped by 3 bases and J by 0 bases, with 12 bases between them. The germline V gene encodes CDR1 MNHEY and CDR2 SMNVEV (reference sequence). The CDR3 here is CASSFMAGSSYEQYF. The CDR3 coding sequence is TGTGCCAGCAGTTTCATGGCAGGGAGCTCCTACGAGCAGTACTTC.

The rearrangement joins TRBV6-4 to TRBJ1-5, with TRBD1 matching over 9 bases. Per germline, CDR1 MRHNA and CDR2 SNTAGT. The V segment lost 6 bases and the J segment 7 bases; nucleotides outside the gene matches: 7. The CDR3 is 14 amino acids. CDR3 amino acids: CASRIQGAQQPQHF. CDR3 DNA sequence: TGTGCCAGCAGGATACAGGGGGCCCAGCAGCCCCAGCATTTT.

The V gene is TRBV11-2, the J gene TRBJ1-1; a weak D match, TRBD1 (6 bases). Between the trimmed V and J ends, which lost 0 bases and 4 bases, there was a span of 12 bases. Germline V gives CDR1 SGHAT, CDR2 FQNNGV. CDR3 length: 15 amino acids. The CDR3 coding sequence is TGTGCCAGCAGCTTAGAATGGGGGCAAGGCACTGAAGCTTTCTTT. Protein sequence: CASSLEWGQGTEAFF.

The rearrangement joins TRBV7-9 to TRBJ1-2; D is unresolved. The CDR3 loop spans 13 amino acids. Germline CDR1 SEHNR, CDR2 FQNEAQ (reference sequence). V lost 1 base to trimming and J lost 6 bases, with 9 bases between them. The CDR3 is CASSLDTSDGYTF. The DNA for the CDR3 is TGTGCCAGCAGCTTAGACACAAGCGATGGCTACACCTTC.

As DNA, the CDR3 is TGTGCCACCAGCAGAGATAAGGAGGACTCCCCCCGGGATACGCAGTATTTT. Its translation is CATSRDKEDSPRDTQYF. The chain recombines TRBV15 with TRBJ2-3; D may be TRBD2 (5 bases). The germline V and J ends were trimmed by 0 bases and 6 bases, with 19 bases remaining between them. Germline CDR1 reads LNHNV; CDR2 reads YYDKDF (reference sequence). The CDR3 extends over 17 amino acids.

This clone was counted once. This rearrangement joins TRBV5-1 to TRBJ1-5; no reliable D call. The CDR3 is made up of 15 amino acids. The ends were cut back, 5 bases at V and 0 bases at J, with 12 bases in the middle. The germline CDR1 and CDR2 sequences are SGHRS and YFSETQ. The CDR3 is CASRLLPDSNQPQHF. The CDR3 DNA reads TGCGCCAGCAGGTTGCTTCCGGATAGCAATCAGCCCCAGCATTTT. The variable domain in full, with the rest retrieved from reference TRBV5-1 and TRBJ1-5, is KAGVTQTPRYLIKTRGQQVTLSCSPISGHRSVSWYQQTPGQGLQFLFEYFSETQRNKGNFPGRFSGRQFSNSRSEMNVSTLELGDSALYLCASRLLPDSNQPQHFGDGTRLSIL.

CDR3 sequence (DNA): TGCAGCGTTGAAGATCTCCGGGACCGTCGGTTCTTC. Translated: CSVEDLRDRRFF. This chain links TRBV29-1 with TRBJ2-1; D is possibly TRBD1 or TRBD2 (5 bases each). Germline V lookup: CDR1 SQVTM, CDR2 ANQGSEA. V was clipped by 0 bases and J by 15 bases, with 15 bases between them. This CDR3 comprises 12 residues.

This chain connects TRBV27 to TRBJ1-5; 7 bases line up with TRBD1. CDR1 is MNHEY and CDR2 is SMNVEV in the germline V gene (reference sequence). With 6 bases clipped from V and 6 bases from J, the junction kept 8 bases outside the gene matches. This CDR3 spans 14 amino acids. CDR3 protein: CASSPGQVAQPQHF. The DNA of the CDR3 is TGTGCCAGCAGCCCAGGACAGGTAGCTCAGCCCCAGCATTTT.

V is TRBV12-5 and J is TRBJ1-3; 7 bases match TRBD1. The germline V gene encodes CDR1 LGHNT and CDR2 FRNRAP. This CDR3 has 16 residues. After removal of 3 bases from V and 4 bases from J, the junction contained 9 bases not matched to a gene. DNA of the CDR3: TGTGCTAGTGGTTTACTCTCCACAGGGGTAGGAAACACCATATATTTT. It is translated as CASGLLSTGVGNTIYF.

The chain carries TRBV5-8 and TRBJ2-7, with D maybe TRBD1 (6 bases). V lost 3 bases to trimming and J lost 3 bases, with 19 bases between them. Germline V gives CDR1 SGHTS, CDR2 YDEGEE. The CDR3 contains 16 residues. The CDR3 nucleotides are TGTGCCAGCAGCTACCATACCGGGACAAAGGACTACGAGCAGTACTTC. Protein sequence: CASSYHTGTKDYEQYF.